The present T cell receptor (beta chain) was sequenced within a study of CD4 T cells in relation to SARS-CoV-2 and coronaviruses. Overall study context: After roughly 11 days of antigen culture, PBMC TCR beta CDR3s were sequenced. The negative reference was HIV-1 Nef peptide pool or peptide-free culture.

Remarks on this clone: What it recognizes is unknown.

The table came from immunoSEQ multiplex PCR; TCRdb's copy has only in-frame clones and leaves some out. The sample holds some 16,000 clones, over 80% seen once. Germline V lookup: CDR1 MDHEN, CDR2 SYDVKM. The CDR3 is made up of 16 amino acids. Between the trimmed V and J ends, which lost 3 bases and 0 bases, there was a span of 12 bases. CD4+ T cells from unexposed donors were obtained before the COVID-19 pandemic (2011-2018). After about ten days of culture, CD4+ T cells were isolated. The rearrangement joins TRBV28 to TRBJ1-5; no definite D call. Sequencing was done on a sample of CD4+ T cells from PBMCs, cultured in vitro. The source of this sequence is a human donor in good health. The CDR3 loop reads CASSFFGAGSNQPQHF. As DNA, the CDR3 is TGTGCCAGCAGTTTTTTTGGCGCTGGTAGCAATCAGCCCCAGCATTTT.